The 6 T cell receptor beta chains in this list originate from one sample, sequenced in a study of blood T cells in healthy people across ages. A second 7 to 11 cycle PCR used barcoded and J-beta primers. Using its own MiXCR run on the 5' RACE reads, TCRdb lists one record per CDR3 protein. There are hundreds of thousands of distinct CDR3 sequences in the sample; about 52% occur only once, and around a third lies in the top ten. The sample consisted of blood. The receptors originated from a woman in her fifties or sixties in good health.

This chain connects TRBV6-2 or TRBV6-3 to TRBJ2-2; 7 nucleotides match TRBD2. J gave up 0 bases and V 5 bases, and 6 bases lay outside the gene matches. CDR3 size: 16 residues. Germline V gene sequence: CDR1 MNHEY, CDR2 SVGEGT. The CDR3 spells CASSRLAPSNTGELFF. CDR3 in DNA: TGTGCCAGCAGTAGACTAGCCCCGTCGAACACCGGGGAGCTGTTTTTT.

This clonotype was detected only once. The J gene is TRBJ1-5, the V gene TRBV4-3; 9 bases are shared with TRBD1. The CDR3 extends over 15 amino acids. With V trimmed by 4 bases and J by 5 bases, 6 bases remained unmatched. Germline V CDR1 and CDR2: LGHNA, YSLEER. The CDR3: CASSRDGQGHQPQHF. CDR3 nucleotides: TGCGCCAGCAGCCGAGACGGACAGGGGCATCAGCCCCAGCATTTT.

This rearrangement joins TRBV7-9 to TRBJ1-4; no clear D gene. The CDR3 spans 16 residues. V lost 1 base, J lost 0 bases, and 9 bases lay in between. Germline V gene sequence: CDR1 SEHNR, CDR2 FQNEAQ (reference sequence). CDR3 in DNA: TGTGCCAGCAGCTTAGGTGGGATTGCAACTAATGAAAAACTGTTTTTT. Translating gives CASSLGGIATNEKLFF.

The rearrangement uses TRBV6-5 and TRBJ1-2, with D maybe TRBD1 (6 bases). Germline loops: CDR1 MNHEY, CDR2 SVGAGI. Trimming stripped 8 bases from V and 5 bases from J, with 15 bases between. This CDR3 is 13 amino acids long. The CDR3 loop is CASAGGPVYGYTF. CDR3 in DNA: TGTGCCAGCGCCGGGGGCCCGGTTTATGGCTACACCTTC.

The genes are TRBV18 and TRBJ2-2; D is unclear. The CDR3 loop spans 15 amino acids. CDR1 is KGHSH, CDR2 LQKENI, per germline. Trimming pared 2 bases from V and 2 bases from J, leaving 9 bases between. The CDR3 DNA sequence: TGTGCCAGCTCACCAGCAGGAGACAACACCGGGGAGCTGTTTTTT. This translates into CASSPAGDNTGELFF.

This chain links TRBV5-1 with TRBJ2-7, with D uncertain. V was clipped by 4 bases and J by 3 bases, with 17 bases between them. Germline V CDR1 and CDR2: SGHRS, YFSETQ. The CDR3 spans 15 residues. In nucleotides, the CDR3 is TGCGCCAGCAGCCAGGACGTCAGCATAAACTACGAGCAGTACTTC. It translates to CASSQDVSINYEQYF.